In this sample, the clone carrying this TCR beta chain turned up once. Source study methods: How many nucleated cells were present was estimated from reference gene primer amplification. The repertoire was sequenced with immunoSEQ multiplex PCR; TCRdb's copy has only in-frame clones and lacks some. That table is the source of V, J and clone size, and D and trimming were worked out from the DNA. The repertoire consists of hundreds of thousands of clones, with around nine tenths occurring once and the leading ten covering 6% to 8.5%. Seattle-derived patients entered the study during active infection and were followed longitudinally. Trimming removed 3 bases from V and 2 bases from J, with 10 bases in between. Germline V gene data show CDR1 as GTSNPN and CDR2 as SVGIG (reference sequence). There are 13 residues in the CDR3. This specimen belongs to a study of blood T cell repertoires in COVID-19. About the research overall: Acute and convalescent COVID-19 specimens originated in the United States, Italy and Spain. Sources were T cells, B-cell-depleted T cells, or PBMCs; the material itself was cDNA or gDNA.

The receptor was isolated from a woman in her 70s with COVID-19, enrolled during active disease. What was sequenced was peripheral blood. V and J are TRBV30 and TRBJ1-1, with D unclear. CDR3 region: CAWSPDTNTEAFF. CDR3 coding DNA: TGTGCCTGGAGCCCCGACACAAACACTGAAGCTTTCTTT.